A single sample is the source of the 32 T cell receptor beta chains below, sequenced in a study of cytomegalovirus exposure and HLA in healthy donors. PCR was performed using 60 Vbeta and 13 Jbeta primers. Profiling relied on immunoSEQ multiplex PCR, and the TCRdb table lists in-frame clones only, not all of them. The table lists about 40,000 clones, over 60% of them singletons. What was sequenced was PBMCs. The receptor set was obtained from a man aged 35 to 55 in good health and CMV-seronegative.

This chain links TRBV29-1 with TRBJ2-4; 9 nucleotides line up with TRBD1. The trim removed 7 bases at V and 8 bases at J, leaving 6 bases unmatched. The germline V gene encodes CDR1 SQVTM and CDR2 ANQGSEA. The CDR3 contains 12 residues. The CDR3 sequence is CSAMTGGDIQYF. The CDR3 bases are TGCAGCGCAATGACAGGGGGAGACATTCAGTACTTC.

The chain carries TRBV28 and TRBJ1-5; 8 bases are shared with TRBD1. This CDR3 comprises 14 residues. Per the germline V gene, CDR1 is MDHEN and CDR2 is SYDVKM. After removal of 5 bases from V and 3 bases from J, the junction contained 3 bases not matched to a gene. CDR3 DNA sequence: TGTGCCAGCAGTCGGACAGGGAACAATCAGCCCCAGCATTTT. Protein product: CASSRTGNNQPQHF.

V usage is TRBV7-8 and J usage is TRBJ1-5, with D hard to call. Trimming stripped 7 bases from V and 6 bases from J, with 10 bases between. CDR1 is SGHVS, CDR2 FQNEAQ, per germline. This CDR3 has 12 amino acids. The CDR3 DNA sequence: TGTGCCAGCAAGGACTCAGGTCAGCCCCAGCATTTT. Translating it yields CASKDSGQPQHF.

The chain's CDR3 is CASSGGQWAKGGYTF. Written as DNA, the CDR3 is TGTGCCAGCAGCGGAGGACAGTGGGCGAAGGGTGGCTACACCTTC. V is TRBV9 and J is TRBJ1-2; D perhaps matches TRBD1 (6 bases). Trimming took 3 bases from V and 7 from J, leaving 19 bases between them. This CDR3 has 15 amino acids. CDR1 is SGDLS and CDR2 is YYNGEE in the germline V gene.

This sequence joins TRBV6-5 and TRBJ2-7; D may be TRBD2 (6 bases). Germline CDR1 and CDR2: MNHEY and SVGAGI. This CDR3 has 15 amino acids. V lost 2 bases, J lost 4 bases, and 15 bases lay in between. CDR3: CASSYAQGGSYEQYF. The CDR3 DNA sequence: TGTGCCAGCAGTTACGCCCAGGGAGGTTCTTACGAGCAGTACTTC.

The chain joins TRBV29-1 to TRBJ2-7, with D unresolved. V was shortened by 0 bases and J by 1 base, with 10 bases between the two germline ends. CDR3 size: 14 residues. The germline V gene has CDR1 SQVTM and CDR2 ANQGSEA. CDR3 sequence (DNA): TGCAGCGTTGAAGATCCCCAGACTTCCTACGAGCAGTACTTC. It encodes CSVEDPQTSYEQYF.

The chain joins TRBV6-1 to TRBJ2-7; D is unresolved. The CDR3 has 15 residues. Germline V gene data show CDR1 as MNHNS and CDR2 as SASEGT. V was shortened by 2 bases and J by 3 bases, with 14 bases between the two germline ends. The DNA for the CDR3 is TGTGCCAGCAGTGAATCCACAGCCCCTTTCTACGAGCAGTACTTC. This encodes CASSESTAPFYEQYF.

This sequence joins TRBV9 and TRBJ1-6; D not certain. Between the trimmed V and J ends, which lost 0 bases and 6 bases, there was a span of 7 bases. This CDR3 has 14 residues. CDR1 and CDR2 (germline): SGDLS, YYNGEE. The CDR3, as DNA: TGTGCCAGCAGCGTAGCCGGTTCTAATTCACCCCTCCACTTT. This translates into CASSVAGSNSPLHF.

The chain couples TRBV5-4 to TRBJ1-6; D not resolved. Germline CDR1 is SGHNT and CDR2 is YYREEE (reference sequence). This CDR3 comprises 14 residues. Trimming shortened V by 1 base and J by 7 bases, and 9 bases separated the two germline ends. The CDR3 is CASSLNSPNSPLHF. In DNA form, the CDR3 reads TGTGCCAGCAGCTTGAACAGCCCAAATTCACCCCTCCACTTT.

The J gene is TRBJ1-1, the V gene TRBV19; possibly TRBD1 for D (6 bases). CDR3 length: 14 residues. The V gene lost 5 bases and the J gene lost 7 bases, with 17 bases spanning the gap. The germline V gene has CDR1 LNHDA and CDR2 SQIVND (reference sequence). CDR3 DNA sequence: TGTGCCAGTAGTTCGACAGGCAACCCCGGTGAAGCTTTCTTT. As protein: CASSSTGNPGEAFF.

There are a few counts of this clone. V gene TRBV4-3 combines with J gene TRBJ1-4, with 8 bases matching TRBD1. In germline, CDR1 is LGHNA, CDR2 YSLEER. The CDR3 spans 15 residues. Trimming at V came to 4 bases and at J to 7 bases, leaving 8 bases not matched to a gene. This CDR3 reads CASSRGTGRGEKLFF. The CDR3 DNA reads as TGCGCCAGCAGCCGCGGGACAGGTCGTGGTGAAAAACTGTTTTTT.

V usage is TRBV11-1 and J usage is TRBJ2-7; 8 bases fit TRBD1. CDR1 is SGHAT, CDR2 FQDESV, per germline (reference sequence). The CDR3 has 14 residues. V shed 5 bases, J shed 2 bases, and the junction held 5 bases outside the gene matches. For the CDR3, the DNA is TGTGCCAGCAGCACCGACAGGGGCCCCTACGAGCAGTACTTC. The encoded protein is CASSTDRGPYEQYF.

This chain joins TRBV2 and TRBJ2-7; D unclear. The V end lost 6 bases, the J end lost 3 bases, and 12 bases lay between the germline ends. Germline CDR1 SNHLY, CDR2 FYNNEI. The CDR3 has 13 residues. The CDR3 sequence is CASSGGSGYEQYF. The CDR3 nucleotides read TGTGCCAGCAGCGGTGGATCGGGCTACGAGCAGTACTTC. Combining the CDR3 with reference TRBV2 and TRBJ2-7 gives the whole variable domain EPEVTQTPSHQVTQMGQEVILRCVPISNHLYFYWYRQILGQKVEFLVSFYNNEISEKSEIFDDQFSVERPDGSNFTLKIRSTKLEDSAMYFCASSGGSGYEQYFGPGTRLTVT.

V usage is TRBV13 and J usage is TRBJ2-2, with 7 bases matching TRBD1. After removal of 6 bases from V and 4 bases from J, the junction contained 8 bases not matched to a gene. This CDR3 has 15 residues. Germline V lookup: CDR1 PRHDT, CDR2 FYEKMQ (reference sequence). The CDR3 region is CASSPQGVGTGELFF. DNA of the CDR3: TGTGCCAGCAGTCCCCAGGGGGTCGGCACCGGGGAGCTGTTTTTT.

The chain joins TRBV6-5 to TRBJ1-1, with TRBD1 as a possible D gene (5 bases). CDR1 and CDR2 (germline): MNHEY, SVGAGI. Trimming cost V 6 bases and J 4 bases, with 15 bases left between them. This CDR3 has 14 residues. The CDR3 nucleotides read TGTGCCAGCAGACCCGGACATCCTTCCACTGAAGCTTTCTTT. It encodes CASRPGHPSTEAFF.

The rearrangement links TRBV11-2 to TRBJ1-2; 9 bases line up with TRBD1. Per the germline V gene, CDR1 is SGHAT and CDR2 is FQNNGV. The CDR3 length is 11 residues. With V trimmed by 5 bases and J by 14 bases, 6 bases remained unmatched. CDR3 DNA sequence: TGTGCCAGCAGCCCGGGACAGGGTAGAACCTTC. It specifies CASSPGQGRTF.

In its sample, this clone was seen a few times. The chain employs TRBV28 and TRBJ2-5; 10 nucleotides agree with TRBD1. Per the germline V gene, CDR1 is MDHEN and CDR2 is SYDVKM. V was clipped by 6 bases and J by 5 bases; unmatched bases: 9. The CDR3 consists of 15 residues. In DNA form, the CDR3 reads TGTGCCAGCAGCCTCCCCGGGACAGGGGTGGAGACCCAGTACTTC. This encodes CASSLPGTGVETQYF. Variable domain in full (rest from reference TRBV28 and TRBJ2-5): DVKVTQSSRYLVKRTGEKVFLECVQDMDHENMFWYRQDPGLGLRLIYFSYDVKMKEKGDIPEGYSVSREKKERFSLILESASTNQTSMYLCASSLPGTGVETQYFGPGTRLLVL.

This rearrangement joins TRBV5-1 to TRBJ1-5; D is perhaps TRBD1 (5 bases). Deletions cut 4 bases from V and 5 bases from J, with 10 bases between. The CDR3 is 13 amino acids. Germline V gene sequence: CDR1 SGHRS, CDR2 YFSETQ. The chain's CDR3 is CASSLGADQPQHF. CDR3 in DNA: TGCGCCAGCAGCCTAGGGGCAGATCAGCCCCAGCATTTT. Full variable domain (missing parts from reference TRBV5-1 and TRBJ1-5): KAGVTQTPRYLIKTRGQQVTLSCSPISGHRSVSWYQQTPGQGLQFLFEYFSETQRNKGNFPGRFSGRQFSNSRSEMNVSTLELGDSALYLCASSLGADQPQHFGDGTRLSIL.

The V and J genes are TRBV9 and TRBJ1-5, with D maybe TRBD1 (5 bases). Germline loops: CDR1 SGDLS, CDR2 YYNGEE. V was cut by 3 bases and J by 4 bases, with 8 bases left in between. CDR3 size: 13 residues. For the CDR3, the DNA is TGTGCCAGCAGCGAAGGGGAAAATCAGCCCCAGCATTTT. It codes for CASSEGENQPQHF.

The J gene is TRBJ1-2, the V gene TRBV6-5, with 7 bases matching TRBD1. This CDR3 is built from 16 residues. With 0 bases clipped from V and 4 bases from J, the junction kept 8 bases outside the gene matches. CDR1 and CDR2 (germline): MNHEY, SVGAGI. CDR3 coding DNA: TGTGCCAGCAGTTACTCGATGGCCGGGACAGCCTATGGCTACACCTTC. It is translated as CASSYSMAGTAYGYTF.

The chain carries TRBV6-1 and TRBJ2-5; 8 positions match TRBD1. V lost 4 bases and J lost 5; bases outside the gene matches: 9. The CDR3 has 15 residues. Germline V gene lookup returns CDR1 MNHNS and CDR2 SASEGT. The chain's CDR3 is CASSAGTGASETQYF. The CDR3 nucleotides are TGTGCCAGCAGTGCCGGGACAGGTGCGAGCGAGACCCAGTACTTC.

Only one count was recorded for this clone. V is TRBV6-5 and J is TRBJ2-7; perhaps TRBD1 as D (5 bases). Per the germline V gene, CDR1 is MNHEY and CDR2 is SVGAGI. There are 14 residues in the CDR3. Between the trimmed V and J ends, which lost 4 bases and 2 bases, there was a span of 12 bases. DNA of the CDR3: TGTGCCAGCAGTTCAAGACAGACGGCCTACGAGCAGTACTTC. Its translation: CASSSRQTAYEQYF.

V gene TRBV28 combines with J gene TRBJ1-1; weak D call: TRBD1 (5 bases). Germline V gene data show CDR1 as MDHEN and CDR2 as SYDVKM. V lost 2 bases to trimming and J lost 7 bases, with 11 bases between them. CDR3 length: 13 residues. The CDR3 sequence is CASSLVTEIEAFF. The CDR3 DNA reads as TGTGCCAGCAGTTTAGTGACAGAGATTGAAGCTTTCTTT.

The chain uses TRBV7-2 and TRBJ1-6, with 7 bases identical to TRBD1. Germline CDR1 is SGHTA and CDR2 is FQGNSA. V was pared by 1 base and J by 10 bases, with 1 base of the junction left unmatched. This CDR3 contains 13 residues. The DNA of the CDR3 is TGTGCCAGCAGCTTAGACAGGGGATCACCCCTCCACTTT. Translated: CASSLDRGSPLHF.

The chain joins TRBV4-3 to TRBJ2-1; TRBD2 matches 7 bases. Germline V CDR1 and CDR2: LGHNA, YSLEER. There are 16 residues in the CDR3. V lost 0 bases, J lost 6 bases, and 8 bases stayed unmatched. This CDR3 reads CASSQEPSGGPNEQFF. CDR3 bases: TGCGCCAGCAGCCAAGAACCTAGCGGAGGGCCCAATGAGCAGTTCTTC.

In its sample, this clone was seen a few times. This rearrangement joins TRBV6-5 to TRBJ2-7, with a possible D match to TRBD2 (6 bases). The CDR3 contains 11 residues. CDR1 MNHEY and CDR2 SVGAGI come from the germline V gene. V lost 7 bases and J lost 6, with 10 bases in between. The CDR3 is CASTGGSEQYF. Here the CDR3 DNA reads TGTGCCAGCACCGGAGGGAGCGAGCAGTACTTC.

V gene TRBV21-1 combines with J gene TRBJ1-2; TRBD1, the D gene given by the table, was not confirmed from the DNA. TRBV21-1 is an annotated pseudogene. The CDR3 is made up of 15 amino acids. The CDR3 bases are TGTGCCAGCAGCAAACTGGACAGGGGTAACTATGGCTACACCTTC. Amino acids: CASSKLDRGNYGYTF.

The table lists this clone with a few counts. The gene calls are TRBV6-4 and TRBJ2-1; TRBD1 matches 8 bases. The CDR3 sequence is 18 residues long. V dropped 0 bases and J dropped 6; count of bases not matched to a gene: 13. Germline lookup yields CDR1 MRHNA and CDR2 SNTAGT. The chain's CDR3 is CASSDSSQGARNSNEQFF. CDR3 DNA sequence: TGTGCCAGCAGTGACTCTTCCCAGGGGGCGAGGAATAGCAATGAGCAGTTCTTC.

This chain links TRBV11-2 with TRBJ1-6, with 7 bases aligning to TRBD1. V lost 3 bases to trimming and J lost 9 bases; unmatched junction nucleotides: 2. Germline CDR1 reads SGHAT; CDR2 reads FQNNGV. The CDR3 is 13 residues long. The CDR3 sequence is CASSLAGGSPLHF. CDR3 sequence (DNA): TGTGCCAGCAGCTTGGCAGGGGGTTCACCCCTCCACTTT.

The chain recombines TRBV5-1 with TRBJ1-6; D perhaps matches TRBD1 (5 bases). The CDR3 loop spans 13 amino acids. With 4 bases removed from V and 5 bases from J, the gap between germline ends came to 7 bases. CDR1 SGHRS and CDR2 YFSETQ come from the germline V gene. The CDR3 here is CASSGRDNSPLHF. CDR3 sequence (DNA): TGCGCCAGCAGCGGCAGGGATAATTCACCCCTCCACTTT.

With regard to this clone: This specimen includes other DNA sequences encoding the same CDR3. This chain links TRBV7-9 with TRBJ1-1, with D uncertain. From germline, CDR1 is SEHNR and CDR2 FQNEAQ (reference sequence). The CDR3 is 10 amino acids. V was pared by 5 bases and J by 6 bases, with 4 bases between. CDR3 in DNA: TGTGCCAGCAGCCGCGCTGAAGCTTTCTTT. Its protein is CASSRAEAFF. Full variable domain (rest looked up from reference TRBV7-9 and TRBJ1-1): DTGVSQNPRHKITKRGQNVTFRCDPISEHNRLYWYRQTLGQGPEFLTYFQNEAQLEKSRLLSDRFSAERPKGSFSTLEIQRTEQGDSAMYLCASSRAEAFFGQGTRLTVV.

This sequence joins TRBV7-6 and TRBJ2-6, with D uncertain. Trimming took 5 bases from V and 0 from J, leaving 8 bases between them. Germline V CDR1 and CDR2: SGHVS, FNYEAQ. The CDR3 loop spans 15 amino acids. As DNA, the CDR3 is TGTGCCAGCAGCCCCCACAACTCTGGGGCCAACGTCCTGACTTTC. Translating it yields CASSPHNSGANVLTF.